These 20 T cell receptor beta chains were all obtained from the same sample, sequenced in a study of cytomegalovirus exposure and HLA in healthy donors. Primers: 60 Vbeta forward and 13 Jbeta reverse. The data were produced by immunoSEQ multiplex PCR, yet TCRdb's version contains in-frame clones alone and is incomplete. The sample has 200,000 or so clones; approximately 88% are singletons. Sequenced input: PBMCs. All receptors derive from a boy between 5 and 17 years old in good health and CMV-seronegative.

This chain uses TRBV12-2 with TRBJ2-7; the D segment call TRBD1 is taken from the table without a DNA check. TRBV12-2 is a recognized pseudogene. The CDR3 contains 17 residues. The CDR3 DNA follows: TGTGCAAGTCGCTTAACCCCCGTTTGGGACAGCACCTACGAGCAGTACTTC. Protein: CASRLTPVWDSTYEQYF.

This chain connects TRBV2 to TRBJ1-1, with D perhaps matching TRBD1 (6 bases). V was pared by 6 bases and J by 0 bases, with 8 bases between. The germline V gene encodes CDR1 SNHLY and CDR2 FYNNEI. This CDR3 spans 13 amino acids. In nucleotides, the CDR3 is TGTGCCAGCAGCAGGGACATGAACACTGAAGCTTTCTTT. Residues: CASSRDMNTEAFF.

The J gene is TRBJ2-5, the V gene TRBV15; 8 bases are a match to TRBD1. J gave up 4 bases and V 1 base, and 11 bases lay outside the gene matches. CDR3 size: 17 residues. CDR1 LNHNV and CDR2 YYDKDF come from the germline V gene (reference sequence). DNA of the CDR3: TGTGCCACCAGCAGAGGTGCCATCGACAGGGGAGTAGAGACCCAGTACTTC. Amino acids: CATSRGAIDRGVETQYF.

J is TRBJ1-1 and V is TRBV2, with D perhaps TRBD1 (6 bases). There are 13 residues in the CDR3. Per germline, CDR1 SNHLY and CDR2 FYNNEI. Trimming left V 5 bases short and J 5 bases short, with 12 bases between. As DNA, the CDR3 is TGTGCCAGCAGTCTTACAGGGTTAACTGAAGCTTTCTTT. Translation gives CASSLTGLTEAFF.

The V gene is TRBV10-3, the J gene TRBJ2-7, with D possibly TRBD2 on 6 matching bases. The germline CDR1 and CDR2 sequences are ENHRY and SYGVKD. The CDR3 spans 13 residues. V lost 4 bases and J lost 2, with 9 bases in between. The CDR3 DNA reads TGTGCCATCAGTGGCAGGGAGGCCTACGAGCAGTACTTC. This translates into CAISGREAYEQYF.

The chain uses TRBV15 and TRBJ1-5; D ambiguous. CDR3 length: 14 amino acids. Trimming cost V 0 bases and J 5 bases, with 8 bases left between them. CDR1 LNHNV and CDR2 YYDKDF come from the germline V gene (reference sequence). In DNA, the CDR3 is TGTGCCACCAGCAGAGATCGCGATGATCAGCCCCAGCATTTT. The encoded protein is CATSRDRDDQPQHF.

The chain joins TRBV12-5 to TRBJ1-3, with TRBD1 as a possible D gene (5 bases). V was cut by 6 bases and J by 6 bases, with 6 bases left in between. The CDR3 loop spans 11 amino acids. Germline lookup yields CDR1 LGHNT and CDR2 FRNRAP. CDR3 residues: CASGGENTIYF. CDR3 DNA sequence: TGTGCTAGTGGAGGGGAAAACACCATATATTTT. The full variable domain, in which reference TRBV12-5 and TRBJ1-3 provide the parts outside the CDR3, is DARVTQTPRHKVTEMGQEVTMRCQPILGHNTVFWYRQTMMQGLELLAYFRNRAPLDDSGMPKDRFSAEMPDATLATLKIQPSEPRDSAVYFCASGGENTIYFGEGSWLTVV.

This sequence joins TRBV7-3 and TRBJ2-3, with unresolved D. Germline assignment: CDR1 SGHTA and CDR2 FQGTGA. V lost 4 bases, J lost 1 base, and 3 bases lay in between. The CDR3 loop spans 12 amino acids. CDR3: CASSSGTDTQYF. CDR3 coding DNA: TGTGCCAGCAGCTCCGGCACAGATACGCAGTATTTT.

The CDR3 spells CASSFGTGFGGNEQFF. DNA of the CDR3: TGTGCCAGTAGTTTCGGGACAGGGTTCGGTGGTAATGAGCAGTTCTTC. The rearrangement uses TRBV19 and TRBJ2-1; 9 bases are shared with TRBD1. Germline-derived CDR1 and CDR2 are LNHDA and SQIVND (reference sequence). This CDR3 is 16 amino acids long. Trimming cost V 5 bases and J 7 bases; bases outside gene matches: 12. Filled out from reference TRBV19 and TRBJ2-1, the complete variable domain reads DGGITQSPKYLFRKEGQNVTLSCEQNLNHDAMYWYRQDPGQGLRLIYYSQIVNDFQKGDIAEGYSVSREKKESFPLTVTSAQKNPTAFYLCASSFGTGFGGNEQFFGPGTRLTVL.

The chain employs TRBV4-1 and TRBJ1-4; D is ambiguous. CDR1 MGHRA and CDR2 YSYEKL come from the germline V gene. The CDR3 is 13 amino acids. V was trimmed by 3 bases and J by 7 bases, leaving 9 bases between them. In DNA form, the CDR3 reads TGCGCCAGCAGCCAGGTTCTACCTGAAAAACTGTTTTTT. Its translation: CASSQVLPEKLFF.

The J gene is TRBJ2-7, the V gene TRBV6-5; D uncertain. The CDR3 runs to 14 residues. V lost 6 bases and J 3 bases, leaving 15 bases between the germline ends. From germline, CDR1 is MNHEY and CDR2 SVGAGI. The CDR3 is CASRMIDPSYEQYF. The CDR3 DNA follows: TGTGCCAGCAGAATGATTGACCCTAGCTACGAGCAGTACTTC.

The chain carries TRBV9 and TRBJ1-3; 9 positions match TRBD1. This CDR3 has 17 residues. Trimming removed 0 bases from V and 0 bases from J; junction bases left unmatched: 4. Germline V gives CDR1 SGDLS, CDR2 YYNGEE. The CDR3 DNA sequence: TGTGCCAGCAGCGTAGAGGGACAGGGTCTCTCTGGAAACACCATATATTTT. As protein: CASSVEGQGLSGNTIYF.

The V call is TRBV5-1, the J call TRBJ1-6, with D hard to call. The CDR3 has 15 residues. Germline lookup yields CDR1 SGHRS and CDR2 YFSETQ. The V and J ends lost 0 bases and 7 bases respectively, with 11 bases between them. The CDR3, as DNA: TGCGCCAGCAGCTTGGAGGCAGCGAGAAATTCACCCCTCCACTTT. It codes for CASSLEAARNSPLHF.

The V gene is TRBV7-6, the J gene TRBJ1-1, with 7 bases identical to TRBD1. Germline V gene lookup returns CDR1 SGHVS and CDR2 FNYEAQ. V gave up 1 base and J gave up 5 bases; unmatched junction bases: 7. The CDR3 runs 15 residues. In nucleotides, the CDR3 is TGTGCCAGCAGCTTAGGGACAGGCCCCGGGACTGAAGCTTTCTTT. Translating it yields CASSLGTGPGTEAFF. Full variable domain (outside the CDR3, taken from reference TRBV7-6 and TRBJ1-1): GAGVSQSPRYKVTKRGQDVALRCDPISGHVSLYWYRQALGQGPEFLTYFNYEAQQDKSGLPNDRFSAERPEGSISTLTIQRTEQRDSAMYRCASSLGTGPGTEAFFGQGTRLTVV.

The chain uses TRBV7-2 and TRBJ2-7; tentatively, D is TRBD2 (6 bases). V was trimmed by 4 bases and J by 3 bases, leaving 10 bases between them. The germline V gene has CDR1 SGHTA and CDR2 FQGNSA. The CDR3 contains 13 residues. CDR3 sequence reads: CASSWVTSYEQYF. The CDR3 DNA follows: TGTGCCAGCAGCTGGGTGACTAGCTACGAGCAGTACTTC.

The J gene is TRBJ1-1, the V gene TRBV5-6; D perhaps matches TRBD1 (6 bases). V was cut by 4 bases and J by 10 bases, with 17 bases left in between. Germline V gene data show CDR1 as SGHDT and CDR2 as YYEEEE. This CDR3 is 13 amino acids long. CDR3 nucleotide sequence: TGTGCCAGCAGCCCGCAACAGGGAGACTTAGCTTTCTTT. Translating gives CASSPQQGDLAFF.

The rearrangement links TRBV28 to TRBJ1-2; 8 nucleotides align to TRBD1. This CDR3 region has 13 residues. The V segment lost 7 bases and the J segment 10 bases; nucleotides outside the gene matches: 11. The germline V gene has CDR1 MDHEN and CDR2 SYDVKM. CDR3 sequence reads: CASTLGDRKDYTF. Here the CDR3 DNA reads TGTGCCAGCACCCTAGGGGACAGGAAGGACTACACCTTC.

V gene TRBV27 combines with J gene TRBJ1-1; 8 bases fit TRBD1. The V segment lost 8 bases and the J segment 2 bases; nucleotides outside the gene matches: 10. The CDR3 consists of 15 residues. The V gene's germline CDR1 is MNHEY and CDR2 SMNVEV (reference sequence). The CDR3 loop reads CASSGQGALNTEAFF. CDR3 sequence (DNA): TGTGCCAGCTCAGGGCAGGGGGCACTAAACACTGAAGCTTTCTTT.

The chain links TRBV2 to TRBJ1-5; D gene ambiguous. The germline gives CDR1 SNHLY, CDR2 FYNNEI. The CDR3 is 14 amino acids. V lost 8 bases, J lost 10 bases, and 21 bases lay in between. The CDR3 sequence is CASSSARGISPQHF. The CDR3 DNA follows: TGTGCCAGCTCCAGCGCTCGAGGGATCAGCCCCCAGCATTTT.

The CDR3 coding sequence is TGTGCCAGCTCACCAACTACTCCGGGACAGATTAGCGTCGAAAACATTCAGTACTTC. Translated: CASSPTTPGQISVENIQYF. The V and J genes are TRBV18 and TRBJ2-4; 7 bases are shared with TRBD1. J lost 5 bases, V lost 2 bases, and 18 bases had no gene match. Germline assignment: CDR1 KGHSH and CDR2 LQKENI. CDR3 length: 19 amino acids.